What follows are 20 T cell receptor beta chains derived from one specimen sequenced in a study of blood T cell repertoires in COVID-19. Clones were read by immunoSEQ multiplex PCR, and TCRdb kept only the in-frame ones, dropping some. The sample shows more than 120,000 clones, approximately 81% of them seen only once. The material sequenced was peripheral blood. The source is a human donor with acute or convalescent COVID-19. The donor label of this sample is uncertain.

This chain connects TRBV4-3 to TRBJ2-2; 10 nucleotides match TRBD2. This CDR3 is 20 amino acids long. The V gene end was trimmed by 0 bases and the J gene end by 4 bases; junction bases not matched to a gene: 14. The germline gives CDR1 LGHNA, CDR2 YSLEER. CDR3 sequence (DNA): TGCGCCAGCAGCCAAGATTTTGGCGCTAGCGGGAGATATAGCACCGGGGAGCTGTTTTTT. Its protein is CASSQDFGASGRYSTGELFF.

The chain employs TRBV7-9 and TRBJ1-2; possible D gene TRBD1, 5 bases. Per the germline V gene, CDR1 is SEHNR and CDR2 is FQNEAQ (reference sequence). The CDR3 is made up of 14 amino acids. V lost 1 base to trimming and J lost 6 bases, with 12 bases between them. The CDR3 spells CASSLDYGGHGYTF. The DNA for the CDR3 is TGTGCCAGCAGCTTAGATTACGGGGGTCATGGCTACACCTTC.

This clone was recorded a few times. The gene calls are TRBV19 and TRBJ2-3, with D perhaps matching TRBD1 (5 bases). The V and J ends lost 5 bases and 3 bases respectively, with 15 bases between them. This CDR3 spans 15 amino acids. Germline V gene lookup returns CDR1 LNHDA and CDR2 SQIVND (reference sequence). CDR3 DNA: TGTGCCAGTAGTCCTCCCTCGAAGGGGACAGATACGCAGTATTTT. This sequence encodes CASSPPSKGTDTQYF.

This chain links TRBV27 with TRBJ1-2, with 10 bases aligning to TRBD1. This CDR3 has 14 residues. V lost 5 bases to trimming and J lost 6 bases; unmatched junction nucleotides: 6. From germline, CDR1 is MNHEY and CDR2 SMNVEV (reference sequence). The CDR3 nucleotides are TGTGCCAGCAGTCCGCGACAGGGGGCGGATGGCTACACCTTC. Its protein is CASSPRQGADGYTF.

The chain employs TRBV19 and TRBJ1-1; D is possibly TRBD1 (6 bases). CDR3 length equals 14 residues. Germline-derived CDR1 and CDR2 are LNHDA and SQIVND (reference sequence). The germline V and J ends were trimmed by 3 bases and 4 bases, with 12 bases remaining between them. The CDR3 bases are TGTGCCAGTAGTATTATTTCCAGGGGCACTGAAGCTTTCTTT. As protein: CASSIISRGTEAFF.

V and J are TRBV24-1 and TRBJ1-5; TRBD1 aligns across 7 bases. Germline V gene lookup returns CDR1 KGHDR and CDR2 SFDVKD. The CDR3 totals 14 residues. Unmatched junction bases numbered 1, after V lost 3 bases and J lost 3 bases. CDR3 nucleotide sequence: TGTGCCACCAGTGATGACAGGGACAATCAGCCCCAGCATTTT. Protein sequence: CATSDDRDNQPQHF.

The rearrangement uses TRBV29-1 and TRBJ2-5, with TRBD2 matching 10 bases. The CDR3 contains 16 residues. The germline V gene encodes CDR1 SQVTM and CDR2 ANQGSEA. The J segment lost 5 bases and the V segment lost 4 bases, leaving 13 bases of the junction unmatched. Here the CDR3 reads CSVVRTSGGIGETQYF. The CDR3 DNA reads as TGCAGCGTTGTGCGGACTAGCGGCGGGATCGGGGAGACCCAGTACTTC.

The J gene is TRBJ2-7, the V gene TRBV5-6; 10 bases are shared with TRBD2. Germline V CDR1 and CDR2: SGHDT, YYEEEE. Germline trimming cut 0 bases from V and 2 bases from J; bases unmatched to any gene: 5. The CDR3 loop spans 16 amino acids. The DNA for the CDR3 is TGTGCCAGCAGCTTGGGAGGGCTAGCGGGAGCCTACGAGCAGTACTTC. This encodes CASSLGGLAGAYEQYF. The full variable domain, with the rest looked up from reference TRBV5-6 and TRBJ2-7, is DAGVTQSPTHLIKTRGQQVTLRCSPKSGHDTVSWYQQALGQGPQFIFQYYEEEERQRGNFPDRFSGHQFPNYSSELNVNALLLGDSALYLCASSLGGLAGAYEQYFGPGTRLTVT.

A single count supports this clone. The chain links TRBV3-1 (or the pseudogene TRBV3-2) to TRBJ1-1; no reliable D call. V lost 1 base and J 3 bases, leaving 9 bases between the germline ends. The CDR3 is 14 amino acids. From germline, CDR1 is LGHDT and CDR2 YNNKEL (reference sequence). The CDR3 region is CASSQAGSDTEAFF. CDR3 nucleotides: TGTGCCAGCAGCCAAGCAGGTTCTGACACTGAAGCTTTCTTT.

The genes are TRBV10-3 and TRBJ1-6; D uncertain. In germline, CDR1 is ENHRY, CDR2 SYGVKD. CDR3 size: 14 residues. V shed 5 bases and J shed 6 bases, with 11 bases lying between them. The CDR3: CAISPIGSNSPLHF. CDR3 sequence (DNA): TGTGCCATCAGTCCCATCGGTAGTAATTCACCCCTCCACTTT.

This clone turned up a few times. The chain employs TRBV7-9 and TRBJ1-5; 11 bases align to TRBD1. Germline V CDR1 and CDR2: SEHNR, FQNEAQ (reference sequence). After removal of 4 bases from V and 6 bases from J, the junction contained 2 bases not matched to a gene. The CDR3 has 14 residues. The CDR3 protein is CASSSDRGLQPQHF. In nucleotides, the CDR3 is TGTGCCAGCAGCTCGGACAGGGGGCTTCAGCCCCAGCATTTT.

The CDR3 is CASSVKGQRTGNTIYF. The CDR3 DNA reads as TGTGCCAGTAGTGTTAAGGGACAGCGGACTGGAAACACCATATATTTT. The chain has TRBV19 and TRBJ1-3; 7 positions match TRBD1. Per the germline V gene, CDR1 is LNHDA and CDR2 is SQIVND (reference sequence). The CDR3 spans 16 residues. V dropped 5 bases and J dropped 2; count of bases not matched to a gene: 9. The variable domain in full, completed from reference TRBV19 and TRBJ1-3, reads DGGITQSPKYLFRKEGQNVTLSCEQNLNHDAMYWYRQDPGQGLRLIYYSQIVNDFQKGDIAEGYSVSREKKESFPLTVTSAQKNPTAFYLCASSVKGQRTGNTIYFGEGSWLTVV.

The rearrangement uses TRBV6-5 and TRBJ2-1; TRBD2 aligns across 14 bases. Germline V gene lookup returns CDR1 MNHEY and CDR2 SVGAGI. Losses at the gene ends were 4 bases for V and 4 bases for J; bases not matched to a gene: 3. The CDR3 is 16 residues long. CDR3 DNA sequence: TGTGCCAGCAGTTGGGGACTAGCGGGGGTTTACAATGAGCAGTTCTTC. Translating it yields CASSWGLAGVYNEQFF.

The chain couples TRBV27 to TRBJ2-1; 12 nucleotides agree with TRBD2. V dropped 7 bases and J dropped 8; count of bases not matched to a gene: 3. Looked up from germline, CDR1 is MNHEY and CDR2 is SMNVEV (reference sequence). This CDR3 contains 13 residues. CDR3 sequence reads: CASTWTSGDEQFF. CDR3 in DNA: TGTGCCAGCACCTGGACTAGCGGGGATGAGCAGTTCTTC.

The table lists this clone with a count of one. This chain connects TRBV5-8 to TRBJ2-7; no clear D. V gave up 1 base and J gave up 2 bases, with 10 bases separating them. CDR1 and CDR2 (germline): SGHTS, YDEGEE. This CDR3 comprises 14 residues. The CDR3 loop is CASSLYQVPYEQYF. CDR3 sequence (DNA): TGTGCCAGCAGCTTGTATCAGGTCCCCTACGAGCAGTACTTC. The full variable domain, with the rest looked up from reference TRBV5-8 and TRBJ2-7, is EAGVTQSPTHLIKTRGQQATLRCSPISGHTSVYWYQQALGLGLQFLLWYDEGEERNRGNFPPRFSGRQFPNYSSELNVNALELEDSALYLCASSLYQVPYEQYFGPGTRLTVT.

For the CDR3, the DNA is TGCAGCGTCCGTGGCGCGGATAATGAAAAACTGTTTTTT. It specifies CSVRGADNEKLFF. The chain joins TRBV29-1 to TRBJ1-4; D unclear. This CDR3 is 13 amino acids long. V lost 6 bases to trimming and J lost 4 bases, with 12 bases between them. Per germline, CDR1 SQVTM and CDR2 ANQGSEA.

The rearrangement uses TRBV6-5 and TRBJ1-6; weak D call: TRBD1 (5 bases). The CDR3 totals 15 residues. V was pared by 4 bases and J by 3 bases, with 10 bases between. Germline CDR1 is MNHEY and CDR2 is SVGAGI. The CDR3 region has the DNA TGTGCCAGCAGTTGGGGCAGGGTCTATAATTCACCCCTCCACTTT. Encoded protein: CASSWGRVYNSPLHF.

The V and J genes are TRBV7-6 and TRBJ2-2; D is possibly TRBD1 (5 bases). The CDR3 extends over 16 amino acids. The V gene lost 4 bases and the J gene lost 8 bases, with 20 bases spanning the gap. The germline V gene has CDR1 SGHVS and CDR2 FNYEAQ. In DNA, the CDR3 is TGTGCCAGCAGCTCGTACCCGGCGACAGCATCGGGGGAGCTGTTTTTT. Protein product: CASSSYPATASGELFF.

The rearrangement links TRBV7-3 to TRBJ2-5, with D possibly TRBD2 on 7 matching bases. There are 14 residues in the CDR3. Per germline, CDR1 SGHTA and CDR2 FQGTGA. V was clipped by 5 bases and J by 7 bases, with 17 bases between them. Written as DNA, the CDR3 is TGTGCCAGCAGCCCCCTGGGGGGGGCCTCGACCCAGTACTTC. Translating it yields CASSPLGGASTQYF. The variable domain in full, completed from reference TRBV7-3 and TRBJ2-5, reads GAGVSQTPSNKVTEKGKYVELRCDPISGHTALYWYRQSLGQGPEFLIYFQGTGAADDSGLPNDRFFAVRPEGSVSTLKIQRTERGDSAVYLCASSPLGGASTQYFGPGTRLLVL.

The J gene is TRBJ1-1, the V gene TRBV19; 7 bases map to TRBD1. The CDR3 totals 14 residues. Trimming removed 8 bases from V and 1 base from J; junction bases left unmatched: 7. Germline V gene data show CDR1 as LNHDA and CDR2 as SQIVND (reference sequence). CDR3 nucleotide sequence: TGTGCCAGTCTCAGGGGGTACGGGAACACTGAAGCTTTCTTT. Translation gives CASLRGYGNTEAFF. Looking up the rest from reference TRBV19 and TRBJ1-1 gives the full variable domain: DGGITQSPKYLFRKEGQNVTLSCEQNLNHDAMYWYRQDPGQGLRLIYYSQIVNDFQKGDIAEGYSVSREKKESFPLTVTSAQKNPTAFYLCASLRGYGNTEAFFGQGTRLTVV.